The 13 T cell receptor beta chains below come from one sample, sequenced in a study of spatial heterogeneity in lung cancer. MiXCR, applied by TCRdb to the 5' RACE reads, yields one record per CDR3 protein. The sample contains tens of thousands of distinct CDR3 sequences, approximately 12% of which appear only once. The sample's time point: sample taken at primary tumor resection. The sequences come from PBMCs, collected at surgery. All receptors come from a male donor with early-stage non-small cell lung cancer.

V gene TRBV19 combines with J gene TRBJ1-4, with unresolved D. Germline loops: CDR1 LNHDA, CDR2 SQIVND (reference sequence). Trimming left V 10 bases short and J 5 bases short, with 8 bases between. The CDR3 runs 11 residues. In nucleotides, the CDR3 is TGTGCCACCAGTATGAATGAAAAACTGTTTTTT. This sequence encodes CATSMNEKLFF.

This chain links TRBV27 with TRBJ2-1; D gene unclear. The CDR3 consists of 14 residues. Looked up from germline, CDR1 is MNHEY and CDR2 is SMNVEV (reference sequence). V shed 5 bases and J shed 4 bases, with 12 bases lying between them. CDR3 DNA sequence: TGTGCCAGCAGTCACCCTCAAGTATACAATGAGCAGTTCTTC. Amino acids: CASSHPQVYNEQFF.

This clonotype was recorded many times. V and J are TRBV28 and TRBJ2-3; 8 nucleotides agree with TRBD1. Per germline, CDR1 MDHEN and CDR2 SYDVKM. With 3 bases clipped from V and 1 base from J, the junction kept 3 bases outside the gene matches. This CDR3 has 15 amino acids. The CDR3 here is CASSLAGGRTDTQYF. The CDR3 DNA reads as TGTGCCAGCAGTTTGGCAGGGGGCCGCACAGATACGCAGTATTTT.

The chain carries TRBV12-3 or TRBV12-4 and TRBJ2-7; D is ambiguous. V gave up 5 bases and J gave up 4 bases, with 15 bases separating them. This CDR3 region has 14 residues. CDR3 residues: CASSPAFGFYEQYF. The CDR3 nucleotides are TGTGCCAGCAGTCCTGCATTCGGGTTTTACGAGCAGTACTTC.

This clonotype was counted only a few times. The chain recombines TRBV7-2 with TRBJ1-1; maybe TRBD1 (6 bases). Trimming removed 5 bases from V and 3 bases from J, with 13 bases in between. Germline V CDR1 and CDR2: SGHTA, FQGNSA. The CDR3 covers 14 residues. This CDR3 reads CASSVVRGYTEAFF. The CDR3 DNA reads as TGTGCCAGCAGCGTGGTTAGGGGGTACACTGAAGCTTTCTTT.

This clonotype occurred a few times. The J gene is TRBJ2-1, the V gene TRBV15; maybe TRBD2 (5 bases). CDR1 is LNHNV and CDR2 is YYDKDF in the germline V gene (reference sequence). Trimming removed 4 bases from V and 9 bases from J, with 13 bases in between. This CDR3 region has 13 residues. CDR3 region: CATSTGNGIEQFF. CDR3 sequence (DNA): TGTGCCACCAGCACCGGGAACGGGATTGAGCAGTTCTTC.

The V call is TRBV18, the J call TRBJ1-2; the D gene is possibly TRBD1 (5 bases). V lost 4 bases and J 3 bases, leaving 12 bases between the germline ends. This CDR3 has 14 residues. CDR1 and CDR2 (germline): KGHSH, LQKENI. Written as DNA, the CDR3 is TGTGCCAGCTCACAGAGGGACGCATACTATGGCTACACCTTC. Protein product: CASSQRDAYYGYTF.

This clonotype was seen ten or more times. The chain uses TRBV28 and TRBJ2-7; 7 bases are a match to TRBD1. V lost 6 bases, J lost 3 bases, and 5 bases stayed unmatched. The CDR3 is made up of 13 amino acids. Looked up from germline, CDR1 is MDHEN and CDR2 is SYDVKM. The CDR3 loop is CASRNRGIYEQYF. Written as DNA, the CDR3 is TGTGCCAGCAGGAACAGGGGAATCTACGAGCAGTACTTC.

A note on this clonotype: Mismatch with germline at one junction end may stem from a read error. The chain joins TRBV20-1 to TRBJ2-7; 9 bases align to TRBD1. Germline values: CDR1 DFQATT, CDR2 SNEGSKA (reference sequence). This CDR3 is 14 amino acids long. CDR3 coding DNA: TGCGGTGCTAGATCCACAGGGGGCCGCTACGAGCAGTACTTC. Amino acid sequence: CGARSTGGRYEQYF.

This clonotype was counted between two and nine times. The chain recombines TRBV4-1 with TRBJ1-5; 9 positions agree with TRBD1. The CDR3 consists of 16 residues. J was trimmed by 3 bases and V by 0 bases; bases with no gene match: 3. The germline V gene encodes CDR1 MGHRA and CDR2 YSYEKL. CDR3 amino acids: CASSQEGQGYNQPQHF. The DNA for the CDR3 is TGCGCCAGCAGCCAAGAGGGACAGGGCTACAATCAGCCCCAGCATTTT.

As regards this clonotype: Sequence at one end of the junction differs from germline and may be a read error. The chain joins TRBV6-2 or TRBV6-3 to TRBJ2-2, with a possible D match to TRBD2 (5 bases). CDR1 is MNHEY and CDR2 is SVGEGT in the germline V gene. The CDR3 is 15 amino acids. DNA for the CDR3: TGTGCCAGCAGTTACCGATTTTCGAACACCGGGGAGCTGCTTTTT. Its translation is CASSYRFSNTGELLF.

The rearrangement uses TRBV3-1 and TRBJ2-5; 7 bases line up with TRBD2. V shed 2 bases and J 3 bases; nucleotides not matched to a gene: 3. The CDR3 length is 14 residues. Looked up from germline, CDR1 is LGHDT and CDR2 is YNNKEL (reference sequence). The CDR3 protein is CASSQLAAEETQYF. Written as DNA, the CDR3 is TGTGCCAGCAGCCAACTAGCGGCTGAAGAGACCCAGTACTTC.

This clonotype occurred once. The chain couples TRBV20-1 to TRBJ2-6, with no clear D. V lost 3 bases and J 0 bases, leaving 6 bases between the germline ends. The CDR3 has 14 amino acids. From germline, CDR1 is DFQATT and CDR2 SNEGSKA (reference sequence). The chain's CDR3 is CSASPHSGANVLTF. The CDR3 nucleotides are TGCAGTGCTAGTCCACACTCTGGGGCCAACGTCCTGACTTTC.